This T cell receptor beta chain came from a study of PD-L1 blockade in urothelial cancer. Study context: Male sex and bladder-origin urothelial cancer characterized about 85% of the 29 patients. Researchers looked at the blood 3 weeks (second dose) and 6 weeks after treatment began. General study results and limits: Survival was better when pretreatment blood TCR clonality fell below the median.

Comment on this clone: Its antigen is undetermined.

Into every PCR, synthetic TCR analog templates were spiked. Repertoires were generated with immunoSEQ multiplex PCR, while TCRdb's copy carries only in-frame clones and drops some. The profile covers approximately 110,000 clones, with around 85% appearing a single time and about 2.3% taken by the ten largest. The V end lost 9 bases, the J end lost 0 bases, and 16 bases lay between the germline ends. The CDR3 has 15 residues. Germline-derived CDR1 and CDR2 are MNHNY and SVGAGI (reference sequence). The sequencing used PBMCs, collected around atezolizumab (anti-PD-L1) treatment. The clonotype was recovered from a man in his forties or fifties with urothelial cancer. V gene TRBV6-6 combines with J gene TRBJ2-3; D is uncertain. As DNA, the CDR3 is TGTGCCAGTTCCCTTTGGCGGCCTAGCACAGATACGCAGTATTTT. Amino acid sequence: CASSLWRPSTDTQYF.